The 6 T cell receptor beta chains below were found in one sample sequenced in a study of blood T cell repertoires in COVID-19. Data came from immunoSEQ multiplex PCR; TCRdb stores just in-frame clones and leaves some out. The data show over 250,000 clones, roughly 87% seen once. Sequencing was carried out using PBMCs or T cells enriched from blood (not recorded which). The source of these receptors is a young woman who had recovered from COVID-19.

The rearrangement links TRBV9 to TRBJ1-3, with 7 bases aligning to TRBD1. Germline V lookup: CDR1 SGDLS, CDR2 YYNGEE. V lost 5 bases and J lost 4; bases outside the gene matches: 6. The CDR3 contains 14 residues. The DNA of the CDR3 is TGTGCCAGCAGTACCGGGACAGTCGGAAACACCATATATTTT. Protein product: CASSTGTVGNTIYF.

The rearrangement uses TRBV27 and TRBJ2-7; 8 nucleotides agree with TRBD1. This CDR3 is 14 amino acids long. Germline CDR1 and CDR2: MNHEY and SMNVEV (reference sequence). V gave up 8 bases and J gave up 1 base; unmatched junction bases: 7. CDR3 DNA: TGTGCCAGCGGGAGACAGGGGAGGTCCTACGAGCAGTACTTC. Its translation: CASGRQGRSYEQYF.

The chain uses TRBV18 and TRBJ1-5, with D possibly TRBD1 on 5 matching bases. The germline CDR1 and CDR2 sequences are KGHSH and LQKENI. The CDR3 covers 14 residues. The ends were cut back, 6 bases at V and 5 bases at J, with 14 bases in the middle. The CDR3 DNA sequence: TGTGCCAGCTCGCCGCAGGGAGGCGATCAGCCCCAGCATTTT. Translation gives CASSPQGGDQPQHF.

The chain uses TRBV29-1 and TRBJ1-2; 7 bases fit TRBD1. V was pared by 3 bases and J by 3 bases, with 10 bases of the junction left unmatched. The CDR3 is 15 residues long. The V gene's germline CDR1 is SQVTM and CDR2 ANQGSEA. CDR3 DNA: TGCAGCGTTGACAAGCTGACAGGGTCGGACTATGGCTACACCTTC. It is translated as CSVDKLTGSDYGYTF. Drawing the rest from reference TRBV29-1 and TRBJ1-2, the complete variable domain is SAVISQKPSRDICQRGTSLTIQCQVDSQVTMMFWYRQQPGQSLTLIATANQGSEATYESGFVIDKFPISRPNLTFSTLTVSNMSPEDSSIYLCSVDKLTGSDYGYTFGSGTRLTVV.

This sequence joins TRBV29-1 and TRBJ2-5; unclear D gene. Trimming pared 4 bases from V and 10 bases from J, leaving 16 bases between. Germline values: CDR1 SQVTM, CDR2 ANQGSEA. This CDR3 has 12 residues. The CDR3 sequence is CSVVLAASIQYF. The CDR3 DNA follows: TGCAGCGTTGTATTGGCAGCGTCAATCCAGTACTTC. Full variable domain (missing parts from reference TRBV29-1 and TRBJ2-5): SAVISQKPSRDICQRGTSLTIQCQVDSQVTMMFWYRQQPGQSLTLIATANQGSEATYESGFVIDKFPISRPNLTFSTLTVSNMSPEDSSIYLCSVVLAASIQYFGPGTRLLVL.

The gene calls are TRBV11-2 and TRBJ2-7, with D maybe TRBD2 (5 bases). The V and J ends lost 1 base and 2 bases respectively, with 12 bases between them. Germline assignment: CDR1 SGHAT and CDR2 FQNNGV. CDR3 length: 15 amino acids. The CDR3 is CASSLVEGAAYEQYF. CDR3 coding DNA: TGTGCCAGCAGCTTAGTTGAGGGTGCTGCCTACGAGCAGTACTTC.